This T cell receptor (beta chain) is from a study of T cells after yellow fever vaccination. Study-wide results and limits: Booster samples showed a return of most primary-vaccination clones (around 96% CD4, 85% to 90% CD8). Researchers report a weaker secondary response that nonetheless peaked faster, day 5 versus 15.

For TCR, cDNA came from 5'RACE template switching, which added a universal primer site and UMIs. Each CDR3 protein is one row after TCRdb ran MiXCR on the 5' RACE reads. Among approximately 26,000 distinct CDR3 sequences listed, 4.5% were seen once. This clonotype was observed at least ten times. This CDR3 has 15 amino acids. Germline loops: CDR1 MGHDK, CDR2 SYGVNS. Trimming cost V 5 bases and J 7 bases, with 18 bases left between them. The source material was PBMCs, either bulk or a sorted T-cell subset (CD4+, CD8+, memory, or dextramer-sorted; not recorded which), sampled on the day of the yellow fever booster vaccination. The sequence was obtained from a man younger than 30 who received the YFV17D yellow fever vaccine. The chain has TRBV25-1 and TRBJ2-1, with a tentative D call TRBD2 (6 bases). The CDR3: CASSSPGLGRNEQFF. DNA of the CDR3: TGTGCCAGCAGTTCACCGGGACTGGGACGGAATGAGCAGTTCTTC.